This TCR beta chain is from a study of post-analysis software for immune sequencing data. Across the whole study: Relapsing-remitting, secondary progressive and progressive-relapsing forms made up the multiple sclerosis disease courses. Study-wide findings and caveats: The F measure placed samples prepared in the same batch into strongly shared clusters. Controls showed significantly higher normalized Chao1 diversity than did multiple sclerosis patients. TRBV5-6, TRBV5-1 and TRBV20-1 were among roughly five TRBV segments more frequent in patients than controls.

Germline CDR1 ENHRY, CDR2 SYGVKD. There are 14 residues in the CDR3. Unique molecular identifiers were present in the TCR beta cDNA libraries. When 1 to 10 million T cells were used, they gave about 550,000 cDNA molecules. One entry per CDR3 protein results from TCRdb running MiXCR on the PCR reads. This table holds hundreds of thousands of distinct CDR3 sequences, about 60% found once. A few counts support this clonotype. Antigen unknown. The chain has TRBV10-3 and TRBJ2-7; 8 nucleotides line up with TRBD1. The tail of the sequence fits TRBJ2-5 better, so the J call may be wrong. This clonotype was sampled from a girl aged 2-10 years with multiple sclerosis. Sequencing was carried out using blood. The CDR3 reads CAISGTGQGETQYF. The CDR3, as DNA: TGTGCCATCAGCGGGACAGGCCAGGGGGAGACCCAGTACTTC.